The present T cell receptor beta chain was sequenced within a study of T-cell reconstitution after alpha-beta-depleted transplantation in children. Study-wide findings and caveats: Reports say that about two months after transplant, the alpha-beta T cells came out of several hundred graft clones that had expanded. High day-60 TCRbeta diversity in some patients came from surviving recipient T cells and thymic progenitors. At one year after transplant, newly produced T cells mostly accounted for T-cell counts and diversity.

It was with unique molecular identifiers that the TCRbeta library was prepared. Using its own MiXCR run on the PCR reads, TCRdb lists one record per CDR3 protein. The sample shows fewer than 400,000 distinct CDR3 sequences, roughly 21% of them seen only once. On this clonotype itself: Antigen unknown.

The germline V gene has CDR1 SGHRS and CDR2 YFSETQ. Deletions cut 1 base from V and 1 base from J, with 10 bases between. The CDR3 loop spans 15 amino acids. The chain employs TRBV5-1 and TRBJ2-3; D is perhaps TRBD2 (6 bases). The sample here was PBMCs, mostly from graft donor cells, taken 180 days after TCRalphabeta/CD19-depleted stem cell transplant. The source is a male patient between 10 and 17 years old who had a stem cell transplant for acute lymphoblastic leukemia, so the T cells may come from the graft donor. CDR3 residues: CASSLKASGTDTQYF. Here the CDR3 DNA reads TGCGCCAGCAGCTTGAAGGCTAGCGGCACAGATACGCAGTATTTT.